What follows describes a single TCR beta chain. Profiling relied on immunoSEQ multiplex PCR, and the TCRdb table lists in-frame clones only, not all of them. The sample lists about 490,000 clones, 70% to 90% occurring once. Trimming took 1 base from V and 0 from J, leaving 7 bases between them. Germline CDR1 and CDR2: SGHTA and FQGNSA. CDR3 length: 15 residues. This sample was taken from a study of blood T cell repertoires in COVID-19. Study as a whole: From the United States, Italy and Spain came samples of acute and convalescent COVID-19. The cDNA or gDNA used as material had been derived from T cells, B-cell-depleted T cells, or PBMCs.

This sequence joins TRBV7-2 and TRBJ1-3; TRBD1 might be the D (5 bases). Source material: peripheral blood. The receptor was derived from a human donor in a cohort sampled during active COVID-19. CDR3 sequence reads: CASSLGQFSGNTIYF. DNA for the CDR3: TGTGCCAGCAGCTTAGGACAGTTCTCTGGAAACACCATATATTTT.